This is a list of T cell receptor beta chains from one sample in a study of T cell responses to AZD1222 COVID-19 vaccine. Sequencing was performed with immunoSEQ multiplex PCR; in TCRdb, only in-frame clones are kept and a portion is missing. Of around 99,000 clones in the sample, under 95% are singletons; the top ten hold less than 25%. Sequenced here: peripheral blood, sampled on day 0 of AZD1222 vaccination. Source of these receptors: an adult in good health. Both conserved end residues are part of each CDR3. Each record gives: CDR3 length, D gene, J gene, V gene, CDR3 DNA, CDR3 protein. D genes are given only for firm matches.

cdr3_length: 17
d_call: -
j_call: TRBJ2-3
v_call: TRBV5-6
cdr3_nt: TGTGCCAGCAGCTTGGGGAGGGTGCGACTGGGCACAGATACGCAGTATTTT
cdr3_aa: CASSLGRVRLGTDTQYF

cdr3_length: 14
d_call: TRBD2
j_call: TRBJ2-1
v_call: TRBV7-7
cdr3_nt: TGTGCCAGCAGCTTAGCGGGGGGGGGAAATGAGCAGTTCTTC
cdr3_aa: CASSLAGGGNEQFF

cdr3_length: 16
d_call: TRBD1
j_call: TRBJ2-5
v_call: TRBV7-6
cdr3_nt: TGTGCCAGCAGCTTAGGAGCCGGGACAGGGGATGGGACCCAGTACTTC
cdr3_aa: CASSLGAGTGDGTQYF

cdr3_length: 15
d_call: -
j_call: TRBJ1-5
v_call: TRBV24-1
cdr3_nt: TGTGCCACCAGTTGGTTTTCCGATAGCAATCAGCCCCAGCATTTT
cdr3_aa: CATSWFSDSNQPQHF

cdr3_length: 15
d_call: TRBD1
j_call: TRBJ2-5
v_call: TRBV5-4
cdr3_nt: TGTGCCAGCGGTCCGGGACAGGAGGTAGGAGAGACCCAGTACTTC
cdr3_aa: CASGPGQEVGETQYF

cdr3_length: 14
d_call: -
j_call: TRBJ1-3
v_call: TRBV19
cdr3_nt: TGTGCCAGTTCCCCGTCGCGAGGGGGAAACACCATATATTTT
cdr3_aa: CASSPSRGGNTIYF

cdr3_length: 10
d_call: -
j_call: TRBJ1-4
v_call: TRBV20-1
cdr3_nt: TGCAGTGCTAGACCGGAAAAACTGTTTTTT
cdr3_aa: CSARPEKLFF

cdr3_length: 16
d_call: -
j_call: TRBJ1-3
v_call: TRBV5-1
cdr3_nt: TGCGCCAGCAGCTTGATAGGGGACCACTCTGGAAACACCATATATTTT
cdr3_aa: CASSLIGDHSGNTIYF

cdr3_length: 15
d_call: -
j_call: TRBJ2-1
v_call: TRBV4-3
cdr3_nt: TGCGCCAGCAGCTCCCGGGCGGCCTCCTACAATGAGCAGTTCTTC
cdr3_aa: CASSSRAASYNEQFF

cdr3_length: 16
d_call: TRBD2
j_call: TRBJ2-7
v_call: TRBV5-1
cdr3_nt: TGCGCCAGCAGCTTGGTCCTAGCGGGGGCCTCCTACGAGCAGTACTTC
cdr3_aa: CASSLVLAGASYEQYF

cdr3_length: 15
d_call: TRBD1
j_call: TRBJ1-5
v_call: TRBV6-2/TRBV6-3
cdr3_nt: TGTGCCAGCAGTTACTCGACAGGGGATGTTCAGCCCCAGCATTTT
cdr3_aa: CASSYSTGDVQPQHF

cdr3_length: 15
d_call: TRBD1
j_call: TRBJ2-1
v_call: TRBV7-2
cdr3_nt: TGTGCCAGCAGCCCACAGGGGAGTTCGTTGAATGAGCAGTTCTTC
cdr3_aa: CASSPQGSSLNEQFF

cdr3_length: 14
d_call: -
j_call: TRBJ1-6
v_call: TRBV7-2
cdr3_nt: TGTGCCAGCAGCTTGAGGGTGTATAATTCACCCCTCCACTTT
cdr3_aa: CASSLRVYNSPLHF

cdr3_length: 18
d_call: TRBD2
j_call: TRBJ2-7
v_call: TRBV5-1
cdr3_nt: TGCGCCAGCAGCCTGCGGGGGAGCGGCGTGCTCCTAAACTACGAGCAGTACTTC
cdr3_aa: CASSLRGSGVLLNYEQYF

cdr3_length: 16
d_call: TRBD1
j_call: TRBJ1-5
v_call: TRBV7-2
cdr3_nt: TGTGCCAGCAGCACCGGCCGGACAGGGGGGAATCAGCCCCAGCATTTT
cdr3_aa: CASSTGRTGGNQPQHF